This is a list of T cell receptor beta chains from one sample in a study of blood T cell repertoires in COVID-19. Assay used: immunoSEQ multiplex PCR; TCRdb lists only in-frame clones, some missing. The sample lists a few hundred thousand clones; around nine tenths were seen once. The sequenced material came from peripheral blood. These receptors originate from a man aged 40-50 years who had recovered from COVID-19. The CDR3 runs from the conserved cysteine through the conserved F or W. D genes are given only for firm matches. Expanded clones get a size class; other rows say once, few or many, or leave the size out.

j_call v_call d_call clone_size cdr3_aa cdr3_nt
TRBJ1-4 TRBV5-1 - once CASSLEAVNEKLFF TGCGCCAGCAGCCTGGAGGCGGTGAATGAAAAACTGTTTTTT
TRBJ2-7 TRBV2 TRBD1 - CASRLTPGQEAYEQYF TGTGCCAGCAGGCTAACTCCGGGACAGGAAGCCTACGAGCAGTACTTC
TRBJ2-1 TRBV29-1 - - CSVDRNNEQFF TGCAGCGTCGACAGAAACAATGAGCAGTTCTTC
TRBJ2-7 TRBV23-1 TRBD1 - CALIGTGCFYEQYF TGCGCTTTAATCGGGACAGGGTGTTTCTACGAGCAGTACTTC
TRBJ1-2 TRBV5-4 TRBD1 - CASSTPGQRANYGYTF TGTGCCAGCAGCACTCCGGGACAGAGGGCTAACTATGGCTACACCTTC
TRBJ2-1 TRBV4-3 - - CASSQDPISDEQFF TGCGCCAGCAGCCAAGATCCTATCTCGGATGAGCAGTTCTTC
TRBJ1-1 TRBV7-2 TRBD1 few CASSPTGTWNTEAFF TGTGCCAGCAGCCCGACAGGGACTTGGAACACTGAAGCTTTCTTT
TRBJ1-1 TRBV6-6 TRBD1 - CASSNYRGSNTEAFF TGTGCCAGCAGTAACTACAGGGGCTCGAACACTGAAGCTTTCTTT
TRBJ1-6 TRBV7-3 - - CASSATAYNSPLHF TGTGCCAGCAGCGCCACTGCGTATAATTCACCCCTCCACTTT
TRBJ2-1 TRBV9 - - CASSPRTSGRSYNEQFF TGTGCCAGCAGCCCTCGAACGAGCGGCCGCTCCTACAATGAGCAGTTCTTC
TRBJ1-5 TRBV2 TRBD1 - CASSAGTAANQPQHF TGTGCCAGCAGTGCCGGGACAGCAGCGAATCAGCCCCAGCATTTT
TRBJ1-2 TRBV5-6 - - CASSPGGGLAGYTF TGTGCCAGCAGCCCGGGCGGGGGGCTGGCTGGCTACACCTTC
TRBJ2-1 TRBV7-2 TRBD2 once CASSPSSGHNEQFF TGTGCCAGCAGCCCTTCTAGCGGCCACAATGAGCAGTTCTTC
TRBJ2-1 TRBV23-1 - - CASSHRGVPGYNEQFF TGCGCCAGCAGTCACCGCGGGGTCCCCGGCTACAATGAGCAGTTCTTC
TRBJ2-1 TRBV3-1/TRBV3-2 - - CASSPTTRGSGNNEQFF TGTGCCAGCAGCCCCACAACCAGAGGCAGCGGAAACAATGAGCAGTTCTTC
TRBJ1-5 TRBV5-6 - few CASSLSFDQPQHF TGTGCCAGCAGCTTGTCCTTTGATCAGCCCCAGCATTTT
TRBJ2-1 TRBV6-1 TRBD1 once CASSAPRIGTVKYNEQFF TGTGCCAGCAGTGCGCCCCGAATCGGGACAGTAAAATACAATGAGCAGTTCTTC
TRBJ2-3 TRBV9 TRBD2 - CASSGKTSVGTQYF TGTGCCAGCAGCGGTAAAACTAGCGTGGGTACGCAGTATTTT
TRBJ1-4 TRBV6-5 TRBD1 - CASRIGQATNEKLFF TGTGCCAGCCGAATCGGACAGGCAACTAATGAAAAACTGTTTTTT
TRBJ2-2 TRBV27 TRBD1 - CASSGGTGFAGELFF TGTGCCAGCAGTGGAGGGACAGGGTTTGCCGGGGAGCTGTTTTTT
TRBJ2-2 TRBV7-2 TRBD1 - CASSLRTGGITGELFF TGTGCCAGCAGCCTCCGGACAGGGGGCATCACCGGGGAGCTGTTTTTT
TRBJ2-3 TRBV15 - - CATSRDGGGRSTDTQYF TGTGCCACCAGCAGGGATGGAGGGGGCCGTAGCACAGATACGCAGTATTTT
TRBJ1-2 TRBV18 - - CASSPLHAFTANYGYTF TGTGCCAGCTCACCACTGCACGCCTTCACAGCTAACTATGGCTACACCTTC
TRBJ1-5 TRBV19 TRBD1 - CASSNRDRSNQPQHF TGTGCCAGTAGCAACCGGGACAGGAGCAATCAGCCCCAGCATTTT
TRBJ2-3 TRBV6-2/TRBV6-3 TRBD2 - CASSYPPTSGYLGDTQYF TGTGCCAGCAGTTACCCCCCTACTAGCGGTTACCTGGGGGATACGCAGTATTTT
TRBJ2-7 TRBV2 TRBD1 - CASSPDRAYEQYF TGTGCCAGCTCCCCCGACAGGGCCTACGAGCAGTACTTC
TRBJ1-5 TRBV28 - few CASRGSQPQHF TGTGCCAGCCGTGGTAGTCAGCCCCAGCATTTT
TRBJ2-1 TRBV4-3 - - CASSQDFGGVVEQFF TGCGCCAGCAGCCAAGACTTCGGGGGTGTGGTTGAGCAGTTCTTC
TRBJ2-7 TRBV5-1 TRBD2 - CASHLAGQGGDNSSYEQYF TGCGCCAGCCACCTAGCGGGGCAGGGAGGTGACAATAGCTCCTACGAGCAGTACTTC
TRBJ2-1 TRBV5-1 TRBD2 - CASSFTGTSIHEQFF TGCGCCAGCAGCTTCACCGGGACTAGCATACATGAGCAGTTCTTC
TRBJ2-1 TRBV2 TRBD2 few CASSEPGTSGSTGYNEQFF TGTGCCAGCAGTGAACCCGGGACTAGCGGGAGTACGGGCTACAATGAGCAGTTCTTC